These 16 T cell receptor beta chains share one sample of origin, sequenced in a study of cytomegalovirus exposure and HLA in healthy donors. Profiled with immunoSEQ multiplex PCR; TCRdb holds only in-frame clones, not every one. Here the sample spans 130,000 or so clones, approximately 89% being singletons. Specimen: PBMCs. The receptors were sampled from a man aged 30 to 39 in good health and CMV-seronegative.

The chain carries TRBV6-5 and TRBJ1-6; D is ambiguous. Germline values: CDR1 MNHEY, CDR2 SVGAGI. V lost 1 base and J 10 bases, leaving 11 bases between the germline ends. The CDR3 is made up of 14 amino acids. As DNA, the CDR3 is TGTGCCAGCAGTTACTGGGCCACGGGATCACCCCTCCACTTT. Amino acids: CASSYWATGSPLHF.

This chain uses TRBV9 with TRBJ1-6; D is possibly TRBD1 (6 bases). The CDR3 covers 17 residues. Trimming took off 3 bases at V and 6 bases at J, with 19 bases between the two ends. The V gene's germline CDR1 is SGDLS and CDR2 YYNGEE. The CDR3 is CASSEGVGVPGNSPLHF. DNA for the CDR3: TGTGCCAGCAGCGAGGGGGTGGGCGTTCCCGGTAATTCACCCCTCCACTTT.

The rearrangement joins TRBV27 to TRBJ2-7, with D possibly matching TRBD1 (6 bases). Trimming left V 7 bases short and J 1 base short, with 11 bases between. This CDR3 has 13 amino acids. The V gene's germline CDR1 is MNHEY and CDR2 SMNVEV (reference sequence). CDR3 protein: CASKVGGSYEQYF. DNA of the CDR3: TGTGCCAGCAAGGTAGGGGGATCCTACGAGCAGTACTTC.

The J gene is TRBJ2-6, the V gene TRBV9; TRBD2 is a possible D gene (6 bases). The CDR3 has 17 residues. Germline CDR1 and CDR2: SGDLS and YYNGEE. Trimming left V 0 bases short and J 3 bases short, with 13 bases between. The CDR3 DNA sequence: TGTGCCAGCAGCGTAGCTCCGGAGGGCGGTGGGGCCAACGTCCTGACTTTC. Its translation: CASSVAPEGGGANVLTF.

The rearrangement links TRBV14 to TRBJ1-2; TRBD1 is a possible D gene (5 bases). The V gene lost 0 bases and the J gene lost 4 bases, with 15 bases spanning the gap. Germline-derived CDR1 and CDR2 are SGHDN and FVKESK. The CDR3 has 16 amino acids. The CDR3 DNA follows: TGTGCCAGCAGCCAAGATAAGGATCAGGACATCTATGGCTACACCTTC. Translated: CASSQDKDQDIYGYTF.

The gene calls are TRBV11-2 and TRBJ1-3; D gene uncertain. The CDR3 is 16 amino acids. The V gene lost 0 bases and the J gene lost 4 bases, with 13 bases spanning the gap. The germline CDR1 and CDR2 sequences are SGHAT and FQNNGV. The CDR3: CASSLEISRLGNTIYF. CDR3 nucleotide sequence: TGTGCCAGCAGCTTAGAAATTTCCCGGTTGGGAAACACCATATATTTT.

This clone was counted a few times. This rearrangement joins TRBV9 to TRBJ1-3, with D uncertain. CDR1 is SGDLS and CDR2 is YYNGEE in the germline V gene. This CDR3 is 14 amino acids long. Deletions cut 3 bases from V and 4 bases from J, with 11 bases between. In DNA form, the CDR3 reads TGTGCCAGCAGCGCGGGATGGGCGGGAAACACCATATATTTT. Translation: CASSAGWAGNTIYF.

This chain links TRBV5-6 with TRBJ2-2; 7 positions agree with TRBD1. This CDR3 contains 16 residues. The V and J ends lost 1 base and 6 bases, in that order; junction bases with no gene match: 9. CDR1 SGHDT and CDR2 YYEEEE come from the germline V gene. CDR3 amino acids: CASSLSFQGESGELFF. CDR3 coding DNA: TGTGCCAGCAGCTTGTCGTTCCAGGGGGAGTCCGGGGAGCTGTTTTTT.

This sequence joins TRBV15 and TRBJ2-5, with TRBD2 as a possible D gene (5 bases). CDR3 length: 14 amino acids. The V and J ends lost 6 bases and 5 bases respectively, with 16 bases between them. In germline, CDR1 is LNHNV, CDR2 YYDKDF (reference sequence). CDR3 sequence (DNA): TGTGCCACCAGTCGGATCCCTCAGCGGGAGACCCAGTACTTC. Amino acids: CATSRIPQRETQYF. Combining the CDR3 with reference TRBV15 and TRBJ2-5 gives the whole variable domain DAMVIQNPRYQVTQFGKPVTLSCSQTLNHNVMYWYQQKSSQAPKLLFHYYDKDFNNEADTPDNFQSRRPNTSFCFLDIRSPGLGDTAMYLCATSRIPQRETQYFGPGTRLLVL.

V and J are TRBV28 and TRBJ2-2; D uncertain. Germline V gives CDR1 MDHEN, CDR2 SYDVKM. Trimming shortened V by 2 bases and J by 8 bases, and 12 bases separated the two germline ends. This CDR3 has 14 amino acids. CDR3 residues: CASSLGSRHGELFF. The CDR3 DNA sequence: TGTGCCAGCAGTTTAGGTAGCCGCCATGGGGAGCTGTTTTTT. The complete variable domain, with remaining parts taken from reference TRBV28 and TRBJ2-2, reads DVKVTQSSRYLVKRTGEKVFLECVQDMDHENMFWYRQDPGLGLRLIYFSYDVKMKEKGDIPEGYSVSREKKERFSLILESASTNQTSMYLCASSLGSRHGELFFGEGSRLTVL.

V gene TRBV6-5 combines with J gene TRBJ2-7, with 7 bases that match TRBD1. After removal of 2 bases from V and 2 bases from J, the junction contained 9 bases not matched to a gene. Germline V lookup: CDR1 MNHEY, CDR2 SVGAGI. CDR3 length: 16 residues. The CDR3 DNA follows: TGTGCCAGCAGTTACGGGACGGGACAGCAAACCTACGAGCAGTACTTC. Translating gives CASSYGTGQQTYEQYF.

In its sample, this clone was seen many times. J is TRBJ1-4 and V is TRBV7-9; a weak D match, TRBD1 (6 bases). The germline V and J ends were trimmed by 0 bases and 11 bases, with 13 bases remaining between them. The CDR3 consists of 14 residues. From germline, CDR1 is SEHNR and CDR2 FQNEAQ (reference sequence). The CDR3: CASSLARNRAKLFF. The CDR3 DNA is TGTGCCAGCAGCTTAGCGAGGAACAGGGCTAAACTGTTTTTT.

This chain connects TRBV13 to TRBJ2-7; tentative D call: TRBD2 (6 bases). Germline V CDR1 and CDR2: PRHDT, FYEKMQ (reference sequence). V was shortened by 4 bases and J by 0 bases, with 22 bases between the two germline ends. The CDR3 has 18 amino acids. The CDR3 reads CASSYQWEEGRNSYEQYF. The DNA of the CDR3 is TGTGCCAGCAGCTACCAGTGGGAGGAGGGTAGGAACTCCTACGAGCAGTACTTC. The full variable domain, with the rest looked up from reference TRBV13 and TRBJ2-7, is AAGVIQSPRHLIKEKRETATLKCYPIPRHDTVYWYQQGPGQDPQFLISFYEKMQSDKGSIPDRFSAQQFSDYHSELNMSSLELGDSALYFCASSYQWEEGRNSYEQYFGPGTRLTVT.

The V call is TRBV19, the J call TRBJ2-1; 8 bases line up with TRBD2. This CDR3 region has 16 residues. The V gene end was trimmed by 6 bases and the J gene end by 6 bases; junction bases not matched to a gene: 13. Looked up from germline, CDR1 is LNHDA and CDR2 is SQIVND (reference sequence). CDR3 sequence reads: CASRVHPGLVPNEQFF. Here the CDR3 DNA reads TGTGCCAGTAGAGTACATCCGGGACTAGTTCCCAATGAGCAGTTCTTC.

This clone has just a few counts. DNA for the CDR3: TGTGCCACCAAACCCGAAGACAGCCGACGTACCTACGAGCAGTACTTC. Translating gives CATKPEDSRRTYEQYF. The genes are TRBV10-3 and TRBJ2-7; D perhaps matches TRBD1 (5 bases). In germline, CDR1 is ENHRY, CDR2 SYGVKD. The length of the CDR3 is 16 residues. V lost 10 bases to trimming and J lost 2 bases, with 24 bases between them.

The V and J genes are TRBV4-2 and TRBJ2-5; 10 nucleotides align to TRBD2. The germline gives CDR1 LGHNA, CDR2 YNFKEQ. This CDR3 has 17 amino acids. V was pared by 0 bases and J by 4 bases, with 8 bases of the junction left unmatched. CDR3 sequence reads: CASSQDRGAGGRETQYF. In DNA, the CDR3 is TGTGCCAGCAGCCAAGATCGTGGAGCGGGGGGGAGAGAGACCCAGTACTTC.